What follows is one T cell receptor (beta chain) and its context. Its matching antigen is unknown. This CDR3 has 14 amino acids. The method was immunoSEQ multiplex PCR; TCRdb's version includes in-frame clones alone and lacks a portion of them. The sample gives around 180,000 clones, more than 70% of which show up once; more than 1.2% is in the top ten. The record originates from a study of cytomegalovirus exposure and HLA in healthy donors. Study-wide context: A later analysis reported the same platform for the roughly 110 validation repertoires and the 500 to 700 first-cohort repertoires. General study findings and limits: Accounts indicate the classifier identified cytomegalovirus status with strong specificity and sensitivity. A list of 164 TCR beta chains associated with cytomegalovirus was given.

A roughly 120-subject validation cohort, separate from the approximately 610-subject first cohort, supplied the donors. V gene TRBV1 combines with J gene TRBJ2-7; the table's D call, TRBD1, was not checked against the DNA. TRBV1 is marked as a pseudogene. This sequence was found in a woman between 18 and 30 years old in good health and CMV-seronegative. Sequencing used PBMCs. For the CDR3, the DNA is TGCACCAGCAGACCTCCCCACAAGTCCTACGAGCAGTACTTC. As protein: CTSRPPHKSYEQYF.